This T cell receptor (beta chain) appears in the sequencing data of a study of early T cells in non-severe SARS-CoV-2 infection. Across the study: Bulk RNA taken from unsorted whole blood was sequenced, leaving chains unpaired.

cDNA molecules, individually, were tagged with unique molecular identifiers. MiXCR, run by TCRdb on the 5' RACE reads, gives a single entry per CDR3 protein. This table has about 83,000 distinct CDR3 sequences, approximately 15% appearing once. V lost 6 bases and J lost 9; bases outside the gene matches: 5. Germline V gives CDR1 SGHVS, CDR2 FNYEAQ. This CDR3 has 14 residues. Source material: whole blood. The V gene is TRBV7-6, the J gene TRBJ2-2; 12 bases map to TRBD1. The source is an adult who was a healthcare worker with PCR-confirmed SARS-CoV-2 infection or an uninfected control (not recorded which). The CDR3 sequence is CASRSGQGARELFF. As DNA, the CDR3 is TGTGCCAGCAGATCGGGACAGGGGGCGAGGGAGCTGTTTTTT. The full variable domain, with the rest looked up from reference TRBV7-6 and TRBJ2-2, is GAGVSQSPRYKVTKRGQDVALRCDPISGHVSLYWYRQALGQGPEFLTYFNYEAQQDKSGLPNDRFSAERPEGSISTLTIQRTEQRDSAMYRCASRSGQGARELFFGEGSRLTVL.